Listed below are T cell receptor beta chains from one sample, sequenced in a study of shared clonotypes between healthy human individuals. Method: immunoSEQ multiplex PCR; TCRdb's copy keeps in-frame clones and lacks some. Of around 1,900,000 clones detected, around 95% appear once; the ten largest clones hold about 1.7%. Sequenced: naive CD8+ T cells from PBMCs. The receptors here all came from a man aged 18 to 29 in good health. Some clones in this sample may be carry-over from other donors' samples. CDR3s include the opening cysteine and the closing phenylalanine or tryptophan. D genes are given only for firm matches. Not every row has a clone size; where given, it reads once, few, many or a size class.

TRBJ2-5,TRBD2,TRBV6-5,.,TGTGCCAGCAGTCCAGGGACTAGCGGGAAAAAGACCCAGTACTTC,CASSPGTSGKKTQYF
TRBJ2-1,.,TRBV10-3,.,TGTGCCATCAGTGAAATTGATGGGGAGGAGCAGTTCTTC,CAISEIDGEEQFF
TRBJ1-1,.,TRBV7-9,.,TGTGCCAGCAGCTTTGGGGGATGGGACACTGAAGCTTTCTTT,CASSFGGWDTEAFF
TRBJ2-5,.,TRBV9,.,TGTGCCAGCAGCACTCTACAGGGAGGTCGGGAGACCCAGTACTTC,CASSTLQGGRETQYF
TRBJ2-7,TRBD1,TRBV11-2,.,TGTGCCAGCAGCTTCTCGACAGGGAGCTACGAGCAGTACTTC,CASSFSTGSYEQYF
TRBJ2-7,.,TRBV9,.,TGTGCCAGCAGCGTAGGTATGGGGTGGACACCCGCGGGGGAGCAGTACTTC,CASSVGMGWTPAGEQYF
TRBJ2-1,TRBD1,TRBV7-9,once,TGTGCCAGCAGCTTAGGACAGGGCCTTTACAATGAGCAGTTCTTC,CASSLGQGLYNEQFF
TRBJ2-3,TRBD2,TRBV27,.,TGTGCCAGCAGTTTGAGCCCCGGAGCGGGAGAGGGAGATACGCAGTATTTT,CASSLSPGAGEGDTQYF
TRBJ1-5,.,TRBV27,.,TGTGCCAGCAGACCCCTAAGCACGGGCCCGAGGTATCAGCCCCAGCATTTT,CASRPLSTGPRYQPQHF
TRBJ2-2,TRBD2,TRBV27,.,TGTGCCACCGCGGGACTAGCAACGCCCGGGGAGCTGTTTTTT,CATAGLATPGELFF
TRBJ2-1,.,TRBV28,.,TGTGCCAGCAGTTTGGGTGAGGGGAACGAGCAGTTCTTC,CASSLGEGNEQFF
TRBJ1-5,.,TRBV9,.,TGTGCCAGCAGCGCGGGCGGGACTTCCCTGGGCAATCAGCCCCAGCATTTT,CASSAGGTSLGNQPQHF
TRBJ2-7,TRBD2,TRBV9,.,TGTGCCAGCAGCGCTCGACTAGCCGGCGAGCAGTACTTC,CASSARLAGEQYF
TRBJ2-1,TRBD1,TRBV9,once,TGTGCCAGCAGCGGACAGGGGAAAGGGTCCAATGAGCAGTTCTTC,CASSGQGKGSNEQFF
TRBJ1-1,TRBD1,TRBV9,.,TGTGCCAGCAGCGTAGAAGGGACAGGGGGTTACACTGAAGCTTTCTTT,CASSVEGTGGYTEAFF
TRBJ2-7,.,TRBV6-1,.,TGTGCCAGCAGGGGCAGGGGACAAAACTACGAGCAGTACTTC,CASRGRGQNYEQYF
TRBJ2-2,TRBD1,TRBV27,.,TGTGCCAGCAGTTCTTCCTTCCTGGACAGGGAGGACACCGGGGAGCTGTTTTTT,CASSSSFLDREDTGELFF
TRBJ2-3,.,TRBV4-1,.,TGCGCCAGCAGCCCCCTCCCCGGAGGGCGGACAGATACGCAGTATTTT,CASSPLPGGRTDTQYF
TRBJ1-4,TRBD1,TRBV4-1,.,TGCGCCAGCAGGGAAACAGGGGGCCCAACTAATGAAAAACTGTTTTTT,CASRETGGPTNEKLFF
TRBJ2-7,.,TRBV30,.,TGTGCCTGGAGTGTACTAGCCGGATACGAGCAGTACTTC,CAWSVLAGYEQYF
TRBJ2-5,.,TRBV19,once,TGTGCCAGTAGTATGGGAGGTGGTTGGCAAGAGACCCAGTACTTC,CASSMGGGWQETQYF
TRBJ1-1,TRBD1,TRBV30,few,TGTGCCTGGAGTCTGACAGGGAGCACTGAAGCTTTCTTT,CAWSLTGSTEAFF
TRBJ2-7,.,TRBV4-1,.,TGCGCCAGCAGCCAAGTGGAGCGGGCGTCCTACGAGCAGTACTTC,CASSQVERASYEQYF
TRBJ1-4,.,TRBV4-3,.,TGCGCCAGCAGCCAAGAGGGACCGGGGGGGCTAAATGAAAAACTGTTTTTT,CASSQEGPGGLNEKLFF
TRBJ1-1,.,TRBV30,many,TGTGCCTGGAGTAGAGCGGCGAACACTGAAGCTTTCTTT,CAWSRAANTEAFF
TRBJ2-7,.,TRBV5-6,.,TGTGCCAGCAGCTTGGGGCCCCAGGGGATGTACTCCTACGAGCAGTACTTC,CASSLGPQGMYSYEQYF
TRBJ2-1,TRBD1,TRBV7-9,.,TGTGCCAGCAGCTCTGGGACAGGGAGCTCCTACAATGAGCAGTTCTTC,CASSSGTGSSYNEQFF
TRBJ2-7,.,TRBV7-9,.,TGTGCCAGCAGCTTAAGGACAGACTACGAGCAGTACTTC,CASSLRTDYEQYF
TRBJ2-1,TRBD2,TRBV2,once,TGTGCCAGCAGCCCCCACTTTGCGGGAGTCACCTTCTACAATGAGCAGTTCTTC,CASSPHFAGVTFYNEQFF